What follows are 9 T cell receptor beta chains derived from one specimen sequenced in a study of T cell changes during pregnancy in multiple sclerosis (dated by TCRdb to the late 2010s). Receptor libraries were prepared by the immunoSEQ multiplex PCR assay. TCRdb limited this immuneACCESS table to in-frame rearrangements with V and J called. A share of clones is missing; checked studies link under half to unresolved V genes, and the rest is unexplained. In all, the sample holds roughly 40,000 clones, and 91% of those were seen once. Roughly 0.69% of the sample goes to the ten largest clones. The sequencing used CD4+ T cells from peripheral blood mononuclear cells, collected before pregnancy. The source of these receptors is a female donor with multiple sclerosis, enrolled in a pregnancy study.

The chain couples TRBV6-5 to TRBJ1-2; 7 nucleotides match TRBD1. J gave up 2 bases and V 0 bases, and 3 bases lay outside the gene matches. CDR1 MNHEY and CDR2 SVGAGI come from the germline V gene. This CDR3 comprises 15 residues. The CDR3, as DNA: TGTGCCAGCAGTTACTCTCGACAGGGAAACTATGGCTACACCTTC. It codes for CASSYSRQGNYGYTF.

The genes are TRBV2 and TRBJ1-2; the D is unclear. Germline V gives CDR1 SNHLY, CDR2 FYNNEI. This CDR3 spans 13 amino acids. Trimming pared 3 bases from V and 4 bases from J, leaving 9 bases between. The CDR3 reads CASSDETSYGYTF. The CDR3 DNA sequence: TGTGCCAGCAGTGATGAGACAAGCTATGGCTACACCTTC.

The chain is built from TRBV5-4 and TRBJ2-1; 8 nucleotides line up with TRBD2. The J segment lost 6 bases and the V segment lost 1 base, leaving 9 bases of the junction unmatched. The germline gives CDR1 SGHNT, CDR2 YYREEE (reference sequence). The CDR3 is made up of 16 amino acids. DNA for the CDR3: TGTGCCAGCAGCTTGAAAAGGGTTAGCGGGGTCAATGAGCAGTTCTTC. Translated, it gives CASSLKRVSGVNEQFF. The full variable domain, rest sourced from reference TRBV5-4 and TRBJ2-1, is ETGVTQSPTHLIKTRGQQVTLRCSSQSGHNTVSWYQQALGQGPQFIFQYYREEENGRGNFPPRFSGLQFPNYSSELNVNALELDDSALYLCASSLKRVSGVNEQFFGPGTRLTVL.

The V gene is TRBV5-4, the J gene TRBJ1-2; TRBD1 might be the D (5 bases). This CDR3 has 13 amino acids. The germline V gene has CDR1 SGHNT and CDR2 YYREEE (reference sequence). Trimming cost V 1 base and J 4 bases, with 8 bases left between them. The CDR3 coding sequence is TGTGCCAGCAGCTTGCAGGGCGGCTATGGCTACACCTTC. Translated, it gives CASSLQGGYGYTF.

As regards this clone: Other DNA sequences in this sample translate to the same CDR3. The chain carries TRBV7-2 and TRBJ1-1; 7 nucleotides agree with TRBD1. Trimming took 8 bases from V and 1 from J; bases not matched to a gene: 4. This CDR3 is 13 amino acids long. The V gene's germline CDR1 is SGHTA and CDR2 FQGNSA. The CDR3 DNA reads TGTGCCAGCTCATGGGACAGGAACACTGAAGCTTTCTTT. Translated: CASSWDRNTEAFF.

The gene calls are TRBV7-2 and TRBJ2-3; 7 bases agree with TRBD2. From germline, CDR1 is SGHTA and CDR2 FQGNSA. With V trimmed by 5 bases and J by 1 base, 9 bases remained unmatched. This CDR3 has 16 amino acids. The CDR3 region has the DNA TGTGCCAGCAGCGAACGGGGGGTTGGGGGCACAGATACGCAGTATTTT. As protein: CASSERGVGGTDTQYF.

The V call is TRBV2, the J call TRBJ1-5, with D possibly matching TRBD1 (5 bases). V was trimmed by 7 bases and J by 4 bases, leaving 17 bases between them. The CDR3 extends over 15 amino acids. Germline V gene lookup returns CDR1 SNHLY and CDR2 FYNNEI. DNA for the CDR3: TGTGCCAGCACTAGGGGTTCGGCACGGAATCAGCCCCAGCATTTT. Protein sequence: CASTRGSARNQPQHF. The whole variable domain, filled in from reference TRBV2 and TRBJ1-5, reads EPEVTQTPSHQVTQMGQEVILRCVPISNHLYFYWYRQILGQKVEFLVSFYNNEISEKSEIFDDQFSVERPDGSNFTLKIRSTKLEDSAMYFCASTRGSARNQPQHFGDGTRLSIL.

The rearrangement uses TRBV7-2 and TRBJ2-7; possibly TRBD2 for D (6 bases). This CDR3 is built from 16 residues. Trimming removed 0 bases from V and 0 bases from J, with 12 bases in between. Germline V gene lookup returns CDR1 SGHTA and CDR2 FQGNSA. CDR3 nucleotide sequence: TGTGCCAGCAGCTTAGCGGAGGGACCCAGCTCCTACGAGCAGTACTTC. Translated: CASSLAEGPSSYEQYF.

The rearrangement uses TRBV19 and TRBJ1-5, with 8 positions matching TRBD1. The length of the CDR3 is 16 residues. Germline values: CDR1 LNHDA, CDR2 SQIVND (reference sequence). With V trimmed by 2 bases and J by 3 bases, 6 bases remained unmatched. CDR3 in DNA: TGTGCCAGTAGTATACGACAGGGGCGGCCCAATCAGCCCCAGCATTTT. This translates into CASSIRQGRPNQPQHF.